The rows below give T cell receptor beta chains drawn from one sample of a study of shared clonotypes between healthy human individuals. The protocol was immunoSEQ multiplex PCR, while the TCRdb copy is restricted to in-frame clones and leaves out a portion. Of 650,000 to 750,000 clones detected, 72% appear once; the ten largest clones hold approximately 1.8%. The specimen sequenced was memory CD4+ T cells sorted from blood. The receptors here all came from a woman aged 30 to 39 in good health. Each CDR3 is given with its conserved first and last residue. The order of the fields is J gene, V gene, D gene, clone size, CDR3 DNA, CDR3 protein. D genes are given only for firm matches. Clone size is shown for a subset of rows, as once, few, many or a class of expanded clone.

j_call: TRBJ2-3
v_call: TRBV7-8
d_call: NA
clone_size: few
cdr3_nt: TGTGCCAGCAGCTTAAGGGTCCGCCCCGACGCGCAGTATTTT
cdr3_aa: CASSLRVRPDAQYF

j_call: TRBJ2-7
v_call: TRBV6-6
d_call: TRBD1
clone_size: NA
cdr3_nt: TGTGCCAGCAGTTTGGGACAGGGGAGCACCTACGAGCAGTACTTC
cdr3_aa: CASSLGQGSTYEQYF

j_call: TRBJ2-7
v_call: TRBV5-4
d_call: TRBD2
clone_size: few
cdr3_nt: TGTGCCAGCAGCTCGGGAGGCAACTCCTACGAGCAGTACTTC
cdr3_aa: CASSSGGNSYEQYF

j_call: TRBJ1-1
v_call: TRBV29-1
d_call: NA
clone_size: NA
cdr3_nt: TGCAGCGTTGTTCAGGGGCTAGTAGCTGAAGCTTTCTTT
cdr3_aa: CSVVQGLVAEAFF

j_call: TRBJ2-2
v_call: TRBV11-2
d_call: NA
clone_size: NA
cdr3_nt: TGTGCCAGCAGCTTATTACCAGGTGCCGGGGAGCTGTTTTTT
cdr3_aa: CASSLLPGAGELFF

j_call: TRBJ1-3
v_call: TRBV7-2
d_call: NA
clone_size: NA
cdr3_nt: TGTGCCAGCAGCTTTAGCGTCAATGGAAACACCATATATTTT
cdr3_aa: CASSFSVNGNTIYF

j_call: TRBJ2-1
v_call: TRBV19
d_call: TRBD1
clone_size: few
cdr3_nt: TGTGCCAGTAGACCTAATACAGGGGGTTTTGGCAATGAGCAGTTCTTC
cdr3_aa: CASRPNTGGFGNEQFF

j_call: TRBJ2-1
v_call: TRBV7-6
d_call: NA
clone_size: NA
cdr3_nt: TGTGCCAGCAGCCCTGTGCCGGGAAATGAGCAGTTCTTC
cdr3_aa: CASSPVPGNEQFF

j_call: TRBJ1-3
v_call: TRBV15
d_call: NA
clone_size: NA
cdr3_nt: TGTGCCACCAGCAGCCTGTCCGAATCTGGAAACACCATATATTTT
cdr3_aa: CATSSLSESGNTIYF

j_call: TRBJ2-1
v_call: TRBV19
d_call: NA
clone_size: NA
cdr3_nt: TGTGCCAGTAGTACGGGTAGGATGGCCAATGAGCAGTTCTTC
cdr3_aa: CASSTGRMANEQFF

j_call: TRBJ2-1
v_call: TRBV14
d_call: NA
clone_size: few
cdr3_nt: TGTGCCAGCAGCCCGAACAGGGTCGGTGAGCAGTTCTTC
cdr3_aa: CASSPNRVGEQFF

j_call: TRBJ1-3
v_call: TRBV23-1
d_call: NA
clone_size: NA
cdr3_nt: TGCGCCAGCAGTCTCCCCCAGGGAGACGGAAACACCATATATTTT
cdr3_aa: CASSLPQGDGNTIYF

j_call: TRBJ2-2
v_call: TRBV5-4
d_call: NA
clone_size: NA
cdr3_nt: TGTGCCAGCAGCTTCCCGGGCCTCAACACCGGGGAGCTGTTTTTT
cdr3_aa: CASSFPGLNTGELFF

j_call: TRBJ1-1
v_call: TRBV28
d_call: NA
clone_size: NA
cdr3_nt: TGTGCCAGCGCCCCCTTGCCCGGTGAAGCTTTCTTT
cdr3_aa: CASAPLPGEAFF

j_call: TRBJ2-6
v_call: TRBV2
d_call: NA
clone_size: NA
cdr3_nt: TGTGCCAGCAGTGTTAGAGGGTCTGGGGCCAACGTCCTGACTTTC
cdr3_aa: CASSVRGSGANVLTF

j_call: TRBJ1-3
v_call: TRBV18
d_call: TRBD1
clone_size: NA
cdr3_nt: TGTGCCAGCTCACCCACAGGGGCTCCTGGAAACACCATATATTTT
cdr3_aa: CASSPTGAPGNTIYF

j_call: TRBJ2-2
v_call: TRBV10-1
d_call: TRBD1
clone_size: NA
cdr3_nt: TGCGCCAGCAGTTGGACCGGGACAGGAGACACCGGGGAGCTGTTTTTT
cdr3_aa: CASSWTGTGDTGELFF

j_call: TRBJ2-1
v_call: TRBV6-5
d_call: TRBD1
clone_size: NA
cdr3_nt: TGTGCCAGCAGTTCCACCGGACAGGGGGTCAATGAGCAGTTCTTC
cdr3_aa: CASSSTGQGVNEQFF

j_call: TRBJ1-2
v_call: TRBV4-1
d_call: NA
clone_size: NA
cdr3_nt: TGCGCCAGCAGCCAAGATAACTATGGCTACACCTTC
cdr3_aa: CASSQDNYGYTF

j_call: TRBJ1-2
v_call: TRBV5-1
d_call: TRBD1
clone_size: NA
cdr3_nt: TGCGCCAGCAGCCCCGCGGGGACAGGGTTCTATGGCTACACCTTC
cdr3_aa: CASSPAGTGFYGYTF

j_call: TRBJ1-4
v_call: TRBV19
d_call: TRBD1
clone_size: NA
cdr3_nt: TGTGCCAGTTCCCGGGACAGGGGTGAAAAACTGTTTTTT
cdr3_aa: CASSRDRGEKLFF

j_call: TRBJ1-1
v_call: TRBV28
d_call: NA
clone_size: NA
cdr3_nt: TGTGCCAGCAGTCCGGAAGGGGGGCCCACTGAAGCTTTCTTT
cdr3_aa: CASSPEGGPTEAFF

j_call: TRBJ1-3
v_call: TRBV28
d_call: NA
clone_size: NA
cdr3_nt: TGTGCCAGCAGTCCCCGGACGGCGGGCTCTGGAAACACCATATATTTT
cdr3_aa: CASSPRTAGSGNTIYF

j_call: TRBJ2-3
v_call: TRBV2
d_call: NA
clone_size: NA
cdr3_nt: TGTGCCAGCAGCCAACTAGCTAGCACAGATACGCAGTATTTT
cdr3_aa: CASSQLASTDTQYF

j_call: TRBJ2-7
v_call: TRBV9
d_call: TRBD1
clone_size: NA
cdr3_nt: TGTGCCAGCAGCGGCTGGACAGGTGCTGACCTCTACGAGCAGTACTTC
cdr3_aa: CASSGWTGADLYEQYF

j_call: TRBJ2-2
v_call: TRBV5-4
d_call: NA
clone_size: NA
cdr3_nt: TGTGCCAGCCGGCGGACGAACACCGGGGAGCTGTTTTTT
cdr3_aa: CASRRTNTGELFF

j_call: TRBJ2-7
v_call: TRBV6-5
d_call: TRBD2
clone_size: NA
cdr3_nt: TGTGCCAGCAGGCCTCGGGGGGGGAACGAGCAGTACTTC
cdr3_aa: CASRPRGGNEQYF

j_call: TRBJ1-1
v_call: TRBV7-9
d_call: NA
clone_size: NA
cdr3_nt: TGTGCCAGCAGCCGTGGGGGGAACACTGAAGCTTTCTTT
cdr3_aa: CASSRGGNTEAFF

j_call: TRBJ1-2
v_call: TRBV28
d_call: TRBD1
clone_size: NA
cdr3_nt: TGTGCCAGCAGTTCCGGGACAGGGCGGGGCTACACCTTC
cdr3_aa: CASSSGTGRGYTF

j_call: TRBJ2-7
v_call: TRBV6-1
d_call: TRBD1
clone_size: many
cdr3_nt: TGTGCCAGCAGCAAGGGGGACAGTGACTACGAGCAGTACTTC
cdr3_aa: CASSKGDSDYEQYF

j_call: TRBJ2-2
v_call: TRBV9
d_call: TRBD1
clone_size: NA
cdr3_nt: TGTGCCAGCAGCCCGACAGGGACAGGGTTTATTGGGGAGCTGTTTTTT
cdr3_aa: CASSPTGTGFIGELFF

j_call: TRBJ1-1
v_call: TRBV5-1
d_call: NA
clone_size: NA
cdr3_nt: TGCGCCAGCAGGGGGCGGGTAAACACTGAAGCTTTCTTT
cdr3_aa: CASRGRVNTEAFF

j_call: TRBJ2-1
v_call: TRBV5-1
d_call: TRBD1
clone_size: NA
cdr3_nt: TGCGCCAGCAGCAGGGGACAGGGCTCCTACAATGAGCAGTTCTTC
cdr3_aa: CASSRGQGSYNEQFF

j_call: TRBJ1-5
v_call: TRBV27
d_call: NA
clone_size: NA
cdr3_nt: TGTGCCAGCAGTTTAAGGAGAACTCAACCCCAGCATTTT
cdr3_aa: CASSLRRTQPQHF

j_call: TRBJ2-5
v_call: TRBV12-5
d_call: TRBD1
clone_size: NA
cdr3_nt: TGTGCTAGTGCCCAAAACAGGGGCGAGGAGACCCAGTACTTC
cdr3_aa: CASAQNRGEETQYF

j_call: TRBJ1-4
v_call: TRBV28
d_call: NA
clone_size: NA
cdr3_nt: TGTGCCAGCATCACGACAGGAGGAAAACTGTTTTTT
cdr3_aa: CASITTGGKLFF

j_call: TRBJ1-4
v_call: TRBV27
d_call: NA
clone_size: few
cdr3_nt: TGTGCCAGCAGTCTATCATCGGACATGCGACGGAAACTGTTTTTT
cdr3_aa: CASSLSSDMRRKLFF